The 30 T cell receptor beta chains listed next were all sequenced from one sample in a study of cytomegalovirus exposure and HLA in healthy donors. The table came from immunoSEQ multiplex PCR; TCRdb's copy has only in-frame clones and leaves some out. The sample holds 150,000 to 200,000 clones, roughly 88% seen once. Sequencing was carried out using PBMCs. The receptors derive from a woman aged 18-29 years in good health and CMV-seronegative.

The chain has TRBV5-4 and TRBJ1-3, with TRBD1 identical over 7 bases. The CDR3 is 14 residues long. V shed 2 bases and J 4 bases; nucleotides not matched to a gene: 3. Germline V CDR1 and CDR2: SGHNT, YYREEE (reference sequence). In DNA form, the CDR3 reads TGTGCCAGCAGCTTCTGGGACAGAGGAAACACCATATATTTT. Translating it yields CASSFWDRGNTIYF. Combining the CDR3 with reference TRBV5-4 and TRBJ1-3 gives the whole variable domain ETGVTQSPTHLIKTRGQQVTLRCSSQSGHNTVSWYQQALGQGPQFIFQYYREEENGRGNFPPRFSGLQFPNYSSELNVNALELDDSALYLCASSFWDRGNTIYFGEGSWLTVV.

The chain couples TRBV5-4 to TRBJ2-5; 9 bases align to TRBD2. Germline V gene lookup returns CDR1 SGHNT and CDR2 YYREEE (reference sequence). The CDR3 is 14 residues long. V lost 0 bases to trimming and J lost 5 bases; unmatched junction nucleotides: 2. The CDR3 DNA follows: TGTGCCAGCAGCTTGGGGACTAGCGAGGAGACCCAGTACTTC. Protein sequence: CASSLGTSEETQYF.

This clone was picked up a small number of times. This chain connects TRBV10-1 to TRBJ1-2, with TRBD1 as a possible D gene (6 bases). This CDR3 has 13 residues. Germline CDR1 is WNHNN and CDR2 is SYGVQD (reference sequence). V lost 3 bases, J lost 4 bases, and 9 bases lay in between. CDR3 residues: CASSETGSYGYTF. CDR3 nucleotides: TGCGCCAGCAGTGAAACAGGGTCCTATGGCTACACCTTC.

V gene TRBV5-6 combines with J gene TRBJ1-2; 9 nucleotides align to TRBD1. The J segment lost 8 bases and the V segment lost 1 base, leaving 9 bases of the junction unmatched. From germline, CDR1 is SGHDT and CDR2 YYEEEE. The CDR3 loop spans 15 amino acids. Here the CDR3 DNA reads TGTGCCAGCAGCTTGATGGGACAGGGTTCTCTGGGCTACACCTTC. It encodes CASSLMGQGSLGYTF.

The chain employs TRBV18 and TRBJ1-5; D might be TRBD1 (6 bases). V was clipped by 4 bases and J by 4 bases, with 20 bases between them. Germline-derived CDR1 and CDR2 are KGHSH and LQKENI. CDR3 length equals 17 residues. CDR3 amino acids: CASSQTFTGTPNQPQHF. CDR3 coding DNA: TGTGCCAGCTCACAGACCTTTACCGGGACACCTAATCAGCCCCAGCATTTT.

The chain carries TRBV10-3 and TRBJ2-7; 7 bases fit TRBD1. Germline V gene sequence: CDR1 ENHRY, CDR2 SYGVKD. Trimming cost V 3 bases and J 2 bases; bases outside gene matches: 10. The CDR3 extends over 16 amino acids. The CDR3 spells CAISDLGQAGPYEQYF. In DNA, the CDR3 is TGTGCCATCAGTGACCTTGGACAGGCCGGCCCCTACGAGCAGTACTTC.

This chain connects TRBV7-7 to TRBJ2-7; 9 nucleotides align to TRBD1. This CDR3 has 15 residues. The V segment lost 0 bases and the J segment 6 bases; nucleotides outside the gene matches: 6. The germline V gene has CDR1 SSHAT and CDR2 FNYEAQ (reference sequence). In DNA form, the CDR3 reads TGTGCCAGCAGCTTAGCGCTGGGACAGGGCGCCGAGCAGTACTTC. It specifies CASSLALGQGAEQYF.

The J gene is TRBJ2-3, the V gene TRBV29-1, with 8 bases that match TRBD2. The V gene's germline CDR1 is SQVTM and CDR2 ANQGSEA. V lost 8 bases to trimming and J lost 7 bases; unmatched junction nucleotides: 29. The CDR3 loop spans 19 amino acids. The CDR3 reads CSIKIDLAGGPRAINTQYF. The CDR3 region has the DNA TGCAGCATCAAAATTGACCTGGCGGGGGGCCCCCGTGCGATTAATACGCAGTATTTT.

The chain carries TRBV5-4 and TRBJ1-1; TRBD1 matches at 7 bases. Trimming at V came to 1 base and at J to 2 bases, leaving 8 bases not matched to a gene. Germline lookup yields CDR1 SGHNT and CDR2 YYREEE (reference sequence). The CDR3 sequence is 16 residues long. The CDR3 sequence is CASSLPGTDKNTEAFF. CDR3 sequence (DNA): TGTGCCAGCAGCTTGCCCGGGACAGACAAAAACACTGAAGCTTTCTTT.

The V call is TRBV25-1, the J call TRBJ2-7; D possibly corresponds to TRBD2 (5 bases). Trimming stripped 6 bases from V and 4 bases from J, with 13 bases between. Germline assignment: CDR1 MGHDK and CDR2 SYGVNS. The CDR3 loop spans 13 amino acids. The CDR3 is CASRGVAGYEQYF. The DNA of the CDR3 is TGTGCCAGCAGGGGCGTGGCGGGTTACGAGCAGTACTTC.

The chain combines TRBV5-5 with TRBJ2-2; possibly TRBD1 for D (5 bases). The germline V gene encodes CDR1 SGHKS and CDR2 YYEKEE (reference sequence). The CDR3 covers 15 residues. V lost 0 bases and J lost 6, with 12 bases in between. The chain's CDR3 is CASSLEPGMAGELFF. The CDR3 DNA reads as TGTGCCAGCAGCTTGGAGCCAGGGATGGCCGGGGAGCTGTTTTTT.

The chain couples TRBV7-9 to TRBJ2-5; TRBD2 matches at 8 bases. CDR3 length equals 15 residues. Germline assignment: CDR1 SEHNR and CDR2 FQNEAQ (reference sequence). J was trimmed by 4 bases and V by 0 bases; bases with no gene match: 4. The CDR3 coding sequence is TGTGCCAGCAGCTTAGCCTCGGGGGGGCGAGAGACCCAGTACTTC. Translation: CASSLASGGRETQYF.

This chain links TRBV7-6 with TRBJ2-3, with 7 bases aligning to TRBD1. CDR1 is SGHVS and CDR2 is FNYEAQ in the germline V gene. The ends lost 5 bases at V and 1 base at J; junction bases unmatched: 9. The CDR3 loop spans 16 amino acids. CDR3 sequence reads: CASSQFRGFGTDTQYF. CDR3 coding DNA: TGTGCCAGCAGCCAGTTCAGGGGGTTTGGCACAGATACGCAGTATTTT.

This chain connects TRBV27 to TRBJ2-7; 11 nucleotides match TRBD2. CDR3 length equals 16 residues. The germline gives CDR1 MNHEY, CDR2 SMNVEV (reference sequence). V lost 4 bases and J lost 3; bases outside the gene matches: 8. The CDR3 region has the DNA TGTGCCAGCAGTTCAGCCGGGACTAGCGGCCTCTACGAGCAGTACTTC. Its translation: CASSSAGTSGLYEQYF.

V and J are TRBV7-9 and TRBJ2-7; TRBD1 matches 7 bases. This CDR3 region has 15 residues. J gave up 0 bases and V 1 base, and 3 bases lay outside the gene matches. Germline V gene data show CDR1 as SEHNR and CDR2 as FQNEAQ (reference sequence). CDR3 DNA sequence: TGTGCCAGCAGCTTAGAGACAGGGAGCTCCTACGAGCAGTACTTC. Amino acid sequence: CASSLETGSSYEQYF.

The CDR3 sequence: CASSLLRGGYGYTF. The CDR3 bases are TGTGCCAGCAGCTTGCTCAGAGGTGGCTATGGCTACACCTTC. J is TRBJ1-2 and V is TRBV5-5; D gene ambiguous. Trimming removed 1 base at V and 4 bases at J, with 11 bases between. Germline CDR1 is SGHKS and CDR2 is YYEKEE (reference sequence). This CDR3 comprises 14 residues.

J is TRBJ1-5 and V is TRBV6-1, with D possibly TRBD1 on 6 matching bases. V lost 2 bases to trimming and J lost 6 bases, with 14 bases between them. The germline gives CDR1 MNHNS, CDR2 SASEGT. The CDR3 has 15 residues. CDR3 sequence reads: CASSEPGVRSQPQHF. The CDR3, as DNA: TGTGCCAGCAGTGAACCAGGGGTACGAAGTCAGCCCCAGCATTTT.

V and J are TRBV27 and TRBJ2-5; a weak D match, TRBD1 (6 bases). The V gene's germline CDR1 is MNHEY and CDR2 SMNVEV (reference sequence). There are 15 residues in the CDR3. Trimming took 6 bases from V and 2 from J, leaving 16 bases between them. CDR3 sequence (DNA): TGTGCCAGCAGCCGGGCCCGGACAGTACAAGAGACCCAGTACTTC. This gives the protein CASSRARTVQETQYF.

The table lists this clone with a few counts. The chain carries TRBV7-2 and TRBJ2-2; TRBD2 aligns across 7 bases. Losses at the gene ends were 2 bases for V and 7 bases for J; bases not matched to a gene: 4. The V gene's germline CDR1 is SGHTA and CDR2 FQGNSA. The CDR3 spans 14 residues. The CDR3 protein is CASSLRRTSGELFF. The CDR3 DNA reads TGTGCCAGCAGCTTACGGCGGACTAGCGGGGAGCTGTTTTTT.

The V call is TRBV29-1, the J call TRBJ2-7; the match to TRBD2 covers 8 bases. Germline V gives CDR1 SQVTM, CDR2 ANQGSEA. The CDR3 is 14 amino acids. Trimming at V came to 4 bases and at J to 1 base, leaving 6 bases not matched to a gene. The CDR3 loop reads CSVGSRGASYEQYF. The CDR3 nucleotides are TGCAGCGTTGGCTCGCGGGGGGCGTCCTACGAGCAGTACTTC.

J is TRBJ2-3 and V is TRBV29-1; D unresolved. This CDR3 comprises 11 residues. V lost 4 bases to trimming and J lost 8 bases, with 10 bases between them. CDR1 and CDR2 (germline): SQVTM, ANQGSEA. CDR3 nucleotide sequence: TGCAGCGTTGGTGAGGAGTCTACGCAGTATTTT. It yields the protein CSVGEESTQYF.

J is TRBJ2-1 and V is TRBV20-1; the D gene is possibly TRBD1 (6 bases). The germline V gene encodes CDR1 DFQATT and CDR2 SNEGSKA (reference sequence). V lost 5 bases, J lost 9 bases, and 11 bases lay in between. This CDR3 spans 11 amino acids. CDR3 nucleotides: TGCAGTGCTGCTAGGGGGATTGAGCAGTTCTTC. This encodes CSAARGIEQFF.

In this sample, this clone turned up a few times. The chain employs TRBV6-1 and TRBJ2-7; possibly TRBD1 for D (6 bases). The V end lost 7 bases, the J end lost 3 bases, and 10 bases lay between the germline ends. The CDR3 runs to 12 residues. The germline CDR1 and CDR2 sequences are MNHNS and SASEGT. The chain's CDR3 is CASTRTDYEQYF. The CDR3 bases are TGTGCCAGCACCAGGACAGACTACGAGCAGTACTTC.

The V call is TRBV5-5, the J call TRBJ2-7, with D perhaps TRBD1 (5 bases). Trimming cost V 0 bases and J 2 bases, with 6 bases left between them. The CDR3 totals 13 residues. The V gene's germline CDR1 is SGHKS and CDR2 YYEKEE (reference sequence). CDR3 sequence: CASSLEDTYEQYF. CDR3 DNA sequence: TGTGCCAGCAGCTTGGAGGACACCTACGAGCAGTACTTC. Supplemented by reference TRBV5-5 and TRBJ2-7, the full variable domain reads DAGVTQSPTHLIKTRGQQVTLRCSPISGHKSVSWYQQVLGQGPQFIFQYYEKEERGRGNFPDRFSARQFPNYSSELNVNALLLGDSALYLCASSLEDTYEQYFGPGTRLTVT.

The rearrangement joins TRBV10-1 to TRBJ1-1; D is unclear. The V gene's germline CDR1 is WNHNN and CDR2 SYGVQD (reference sequence). Trimming pared 4 bases from V and 1 base from J, leaving 13 bases between. This CDR3 has 15 amino acids. For the CDR3, the DNA is TGCGCCAGCAGTGCAAGCCTAGAGGGGAACACTGAAGCTTTCTTT. It translates to CASSASLEGNTEAFF.

The gene calls are TRBV27 and TRBJ2-5; 8 bases agree with TRBD1. The trim removed 5 bases at V and 5 bases at J, leaving 10 bases unmatched. The germline V gene has CDR1 MNHEY and CDR2 SMNVEV (reference sequence). This CDR3 is 15 amino acids long. The CDR3 sequence is CASSQGQGWGETQYF. CDR3 sequence (DNA): TGTGCCAGCAGTCAAGGACAGGGATGGGGGGAGACCCAGTACTTC.

As for this clone: One junction end disagrees with the germline gene, perhaps due to a read error. This rearrangement joins TRBV5-1 to TRBJ2-5; D is possibly TRBD2 (6 bases). CDR3 size: 15 residues. The germline CDR1 and CDR2 sequences are SGHRS and YFSETQ. CDR3 DNA: TGCGCCAGCAGCCTGGCTGACGGGTCCCCTAGGTGGGGGGACTTC. Translating gives CASSLADGSPRWGDF.

The V call is TRBV10-2, the J call TRBJ1-2, with TRBD1 identical over 9 bases. The CDR3 is made up of 17 amino acids. V lost 3 bases, J lost 5 bases, and 13 bases stayed unmatched. Germline V gives CDR1 WSHSY, CDR2 SAAADI. DNA of the CDR3: TGCGCCAGCAGTGACAACAGGGGGCCCTTTATTTCATATGGCTACACCTTC. Amino acids: CASSDNRGPFISYGYTF.

V is TRBV5-1 and J is TRBJ2-3; 9 bases match TRBD1. After removal of 0 bases from V and 3 bases from J, the junction contained 8 bases not matched to a gene. CDR3 length equals 17 residues. From germline, CDR1 is SGHRS and CDR2 YFSETQ. CDR3 nucleotides: TGCGCCAGCAGCTTGGCCTGGACAGGGGACTTTACAGATACGCAGTATTTT. Translation gives CASSLAWTGDFTDTQYF.

The chain links TRBV29-1 to TRBJ2-1; D unresolved. In germline, CDR1 is SQVTM, CDR2 ANQGSEA. The CDR3 extends over 12 amino acids. The CDR3 DNA sequence: TGCAGTTGCTATGGCGGTCGCAATGAGCAGTTCTTC. Its translation is CSCYGGRNEQFF.